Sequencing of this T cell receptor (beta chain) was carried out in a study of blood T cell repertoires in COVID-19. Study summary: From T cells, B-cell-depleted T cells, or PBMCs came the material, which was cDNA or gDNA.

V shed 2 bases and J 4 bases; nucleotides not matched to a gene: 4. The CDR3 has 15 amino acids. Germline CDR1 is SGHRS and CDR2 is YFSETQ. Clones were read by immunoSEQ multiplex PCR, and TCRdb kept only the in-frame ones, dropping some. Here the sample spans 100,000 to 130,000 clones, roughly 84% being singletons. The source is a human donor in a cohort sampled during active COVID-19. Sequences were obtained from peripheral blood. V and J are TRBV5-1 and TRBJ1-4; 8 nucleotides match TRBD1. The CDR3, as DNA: TGCGCCAGCAGCTTCGAGACAGGGGTTAATGAAAAACTGTTTTTT. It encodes CASSFETGVNEKLFF.